Only a few counts were recorded for the clone carrying this TCR beta chain. Its antigen is unidentified. The entry originates in a study of response to subunit inactivated influenza vaccine. Study findings and constraints: It was the authors' suggestion that each seasonal influenza vaccination recruits few new T cells.

Each CDR3 protein gets one entry after TCRdb re-called the RT-PCR reads with MiXCR. The data hold around 580,000 distinct CDR3 sequences, with 10% to 15% observed a single time. Germline V gives CDR1 LGHDT, CDR2 YNNKEL (reference sequence). Germline trimming cut 4 bases from V and 8 bases from J; bases unmatched to any gene: 10. CDR3 length equals 15 residues. J is TRBJ2-1 and V is TRBV3-1; 8 nucleotides align to TRBD1. The TCR was taken from a man over 45 who received an inactivated influenza vaccine. The sequencing here drew on PBMCs from blood, taken on the day of vaccination. The DNA of the CDR3 is TGTGCCAGCAGCCTTCGGACAGGGTCGTGGGATGAGCAGTTCTTC. Translation: CASSLRTGSWDEQFF.